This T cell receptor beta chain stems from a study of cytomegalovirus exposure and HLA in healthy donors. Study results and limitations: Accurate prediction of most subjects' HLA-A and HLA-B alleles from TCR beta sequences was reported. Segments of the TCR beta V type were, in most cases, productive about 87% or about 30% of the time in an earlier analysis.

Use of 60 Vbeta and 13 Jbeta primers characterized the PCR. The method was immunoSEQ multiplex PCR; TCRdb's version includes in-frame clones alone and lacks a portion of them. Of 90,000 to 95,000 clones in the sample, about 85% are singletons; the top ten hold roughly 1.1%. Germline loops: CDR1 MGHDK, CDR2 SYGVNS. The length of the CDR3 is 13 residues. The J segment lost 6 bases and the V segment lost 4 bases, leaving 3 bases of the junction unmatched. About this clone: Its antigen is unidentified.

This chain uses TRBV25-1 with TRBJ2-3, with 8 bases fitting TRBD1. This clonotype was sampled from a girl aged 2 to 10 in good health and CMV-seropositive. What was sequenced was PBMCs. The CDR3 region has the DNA TGTGCCAGCAGTGCCAGGGGGCGTGATACGCAGTATTTT. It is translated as CASSARGRDTQYF.